Listed below are T cell receptor beta chains from one sample, sequenced in a study of cytomegalovirus exposure and HLA in healthy donors. Clones were sequenced by immunoSEQ multiplex PCR, and TCRdb holds only the in-frame ones, with some missing. The sample lists around 150,000 clones, about 80% occurring once. Sequenced: PBMCs. The source is a woman in her forties or fifties in good health and CMV-seropositive. CDR3s include the opening cysteine and the closing phenylalanine or tryptophan. D genes are given only for firm matches. A row's size may be missing; if present it is once, few, many or a size class.

TRBJ2-2,.,.,TRBV7-2,CASSQGQNTGELFF,TGTGCCAGCAGCCAGGGACAGAACACCGGGGAGCTGTTTTTT
TRBJ2-1,TRBD2,.,TRBV6-5,CASLGLAGAHEQFF,TGTGCCAGCCTGGGACTAGCGGGAGCGCATGAGCAGTTCTTC
TRBJ1-2,.,.,TRBV29-1,CSVVQGTNYGYTF,TGCAGCGTTGTGCAGGGGACTAACTATGGCTACACCTTC
TRBJ1-4,TRBD1,.,TRBV10-3,CAISPAGQLNEKLFF,TGTGCCATCAGCCCGGCGGGACAGCTAAATGAAAAACTGTTTTTT
TRBJ1-1,.,once,TRBV4-1,CASSQEGPNTEAFF,TGCGCCAGCAGCCAAGAGGGCCCGAACACTGAAGCTTTCTTT
TRBJ1-1,.,.,TRBV5-4,CASSGGENMNTEAFF,TGTGCCAGCAGCGGAGGGGAGAACATGAACACTGAAGCTTTCTTT
TRBJ2-7,.,few,TRBV28,CASSSHQYRGEQYF,TGTGCCAGCAGTTCCCACCAATACCGAGGAGAGCAGTACTTC
TRBJ2-1,TRBD1,.,TRBV28,CASTPDWTGGYNEQFF,TGTGCCAGCACCCCCGACTGGACAGGGGGCTACAATGAGCAGTTCTTC
TRBJ2-7,.,.,TRBV29-1,CSVEVSDGSVGSYEQYF,TGCAGCGTTGAAGTCTCCGACGGGTCCGTGGGCTCCTACGAGCAGTACTTC
TRBJ1-2,.,.,TRBV14,CASSQGAIGGYTF,TGTGCCAGCAGCCAAGGGGCTATCGGAGGCTACACCTTC